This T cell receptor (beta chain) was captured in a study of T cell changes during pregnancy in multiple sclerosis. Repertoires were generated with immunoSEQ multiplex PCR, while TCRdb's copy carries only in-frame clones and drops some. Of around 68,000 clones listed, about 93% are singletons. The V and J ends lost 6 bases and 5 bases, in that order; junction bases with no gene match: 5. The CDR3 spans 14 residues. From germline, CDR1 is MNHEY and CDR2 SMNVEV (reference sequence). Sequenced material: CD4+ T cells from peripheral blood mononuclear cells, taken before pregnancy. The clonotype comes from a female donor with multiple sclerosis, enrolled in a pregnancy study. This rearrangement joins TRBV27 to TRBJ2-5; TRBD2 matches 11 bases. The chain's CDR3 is CASSLLAGVETQYF. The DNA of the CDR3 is TGTGCCAGCAGCCTACTAGCGGGAGTGGAGACCCAGTACTTC.